The 11 T cell receptor beta chains listed next were all sequenced from one sample in a study of blood T cell repertoires in COVID-19. Data came from immunoSEQ multiplex PCR; TCRdb stores just in-frame clones and leaves some out. The repertoire has 130,000 to 150,000 clones, roughly nine tenths of them found once; the top ten carry under 3.5%. Sequences were obtained from peripheral blood. The source of these receptors is an older woman with active COVID-19.

The J gene is TRBJ2-2, the V gene TRBV27, with a tentative D call TRBD2 (6 bases). The CDR3 has 14 residues. Trimming shortened V by 3 bases and J by 7 bases, and 12 bases separated the two germline ends. Per germline, CDR1 MNHEY and CDR2 SMNVEV (reference sequence). Written as DNA, the CDR3 is TGTGCCAGCAGTTTGTTCGGGAGCGACGGGGAGCTGTTTTTT. Residues: CASSLFGSDGELFF.

The chain uses TRBV10-3 and TRBJ2-1; 10 bases fit TRBD2. Germline CDR1 is ENHRY and CDR2 is SYGVKD. The junction had 5 bases not matched to a gene; V was cut back by 10 bases and J by 5 bases. This CDR3 spans 13 amino acids. The chain's CDR3 is CATSTSGNNEQFF. The CDR3 coding sequence is TGTGCCACCTCAACTAGCGGGAACAATGAGCAGTTCTTC.

The chain couples TRBV7-2 to TRBJ2-5, with D perhaps matching TRBD1 (6 bases). The CDR3 runs 16 residues. The germline gives CDR1 SGHTA, CDR2 FQGNSA. Trimming took off 4 bases at V and 0 bases at J, with 15 bases between the two ends. The CDR3 DNA is TGTGCCAGCAGCTCGCAAGGTCGGGACAACCAAGAGACCCAGTACTTC. It encodes CASSSQGRDNQETQYF.

The chain links TRBV7-8 to TRBJ2-7; D unclear. V was pared by 1 base and J by 2 bases, with 9 bases between. From germline, CDR1 is SGHVS and CDR2 FQNEAQ. This CDR3 comprises 14 residues. CDR3 residues: CASSLDAAAYEQYF. The CDR3 DNA sequence: TGTGCCAGCAGCTTAGACGCGGCAGCCTACGAGCAGTACTTC.

J is TRBJ2-3 and V is TRBV9, with D maybe TRBD1 (5 bases). The length of the CDR3 is 15 residues. Germline lookup yields CDR1 SGDLS and CDR2 YYNGEE. Trimming took off 4 bases at V and 2 bases at J, with 14 bases between the two ends. The CDR3, as DNA: TGTGCCAGCAGCCCCTTGGGGCATGACACAGATACGCAGTATTTT. Protein product: CASSPLGHDTDTQYF.

This clone was observed a few times. This chain connects TRBV7-9 to TRBJ2-5, with TRBD2 matching over 7 bases. Germline V CDR1 and CDR2: SEHNR, FQNEAQ (reference sequence). This CDR3 is 17 amino acids long. V trimming: 4 bases; J trimming: 2 bases; junction bases outside the gene matches: 13. The CDR3 here is CASSSAGNKGGQETQYF. The CDR3 DNA follows: TGTGCCAGCAGCTCAGCGGGAAATAAGGGAGGGCAAGAGACCCAGTACTTC.

The genes are TRBV24-1 and TRBJ2-1; possibly TRBD2 for D (5 bases). This CDR3 has 16 amino acids. Germline CDR1 KGHDR, CDR2 SFDVKD. Trimming cost V 4 bases and J 2 bases, with 14 bases left between them. Written as DNA, the CDR3 is TGTGCCACCAGTGAACGAAGCGGTCACGCCTACAATGAGCAGTTCTTC. It encodes CATSERSGHAYNEQFF.

The chain combines TRBV5-1 with TRBJ2-3, with 7 nucleotides matching TRBD2. Germline CDR1 is SGHRS and CDR2 is YFSETQ. CDR3 length: 18 amino acids. Losses at the gene ends were 2 bases for V and 5 bases for J; bases not matched to a gene: 17. DNA of the CDR3: TGCGCCAGCAGCTTATATGCTAGCGGCCTTGAACGCGGAGATACGCAGTATTTT. Translated, it gives CASSLYASGLERGDTQYF.

This clone occurred a few times. The rearrangement links TRBV10-3 to TRBJ2-7, with 7 positions matching TRBD2. Trimming took 6 bases from V and 0 from J; bases not matched to a gene: 5. The V gene's germline CDR1 is ENHRY and CDR2 SYGVKD. The CDR3 spans 14 residues. The CDR3 sequence: CAISPGTTSYEQYF. For the CDR3, the DNA is TGTGCCATCAGCCCCGGGACTACCTCCTACGAGCAGTACTTC.

The V and J genes are TRBV4-2 and TRBJ2-7; 7 bases are shared with TRBD1. V shed 4 bases, J shed 0 bases, and the junction held 9 bases outside the gene matches. The CDR3 loop spans 16 amino acids. Germline CDR1 LGHNA, CDR2 YNFKEQ. The chain's CDR3 is CASSRLWGQSSYEQYF. The CDR3 DNA reads TGTGCCAGCAGCCGACTTTGGGGACAGTCCTCCTACGAGCAGTACTTC.

This chain uses TRBV6-5 with TRBJ2-1, with 9 bases identical to TRBD2. Germline loops: CDR1 MNHEY, CDR2 SVGAGI. V was pared by 4 bases and J by 7 bases, with 5 bases of the junction left unmatched. The CDR3 spans 14 residues. The CDR3: CASSLAGVGNEQFF. Written as DNA, the CDR3 is TGTGCCAGCAGTTTAGCGGGAGTGGGAAATGAGCAGTTCTTC.